This T cell receptor (delta chain) is from a study of gamma-delta chains in newborns, infants, children. About the study: Microbial exposure reportedly drives polyclonal innate γδ T cell expansion after birth.

Remarks on this clone: A far more abundant clone sits one base away, making this likely a read error. The sample holds other DNA sequences that translate to the same CDR3.

TCRdb re-identified clones in the reads via CATT. The profile shows 4,900 or so delta-chain clones, around 3.9% of them singletons. The sequenced material came from blood. The receptor was isolated from a child who was a newborn, infant or young child, either healthy, febrile or measles-vaccinated (not recorded which).

The CDR3 nucleotides read TGTGCCTGTGATACCGTCGGGATACAAGCACAACTCTTCTTT. Amino acids: CACDTVGIQAQLFF. The chain joins TRDV2 to TRDJ2; 7 nucleotides align to TRDD3. V dropped 4 bases and J dropped 7; count of bases not matched to a gene: 8. Germline values: CDR1 GEAIGNYY, CDR2 EKD. This CDR3 contains 14 residues.